This T cell receptor beta chain was obtained from a study of cytomegalovirus exposure and HLA in healthy donors. Both 60 Vbeta primers and 13 Jbeta primers went into the PCR. Only in-frame clones appear in the TCRdb table, and some are missing; sequencing was by immunoSEQ multiplex PCR. The repertoire holds 95,000 to 150,000 clones, with 75% to 85% as singletons. The receptor was isolated from a middle-aged man in good health and CMV-seronegative. The material sequenced was PBMCs.

The CDR3 sequence: CASSTTGFVGYTF. In DNA, the CDR3 is TGTGCCAGTAGTACGACAGGGTTTGTCGGCTACACCTTC. The chain recombines TRBV19 with TRBJ1-2; 7 positions match TRBD1. This CDR3 spans 13 amino acids. With V trimmed by 4 bases and J by 8 bases, 7 bases remained unmatched. Germline loops: CDR1 LNHDA, CDR2 SQIVND (reference sequence).